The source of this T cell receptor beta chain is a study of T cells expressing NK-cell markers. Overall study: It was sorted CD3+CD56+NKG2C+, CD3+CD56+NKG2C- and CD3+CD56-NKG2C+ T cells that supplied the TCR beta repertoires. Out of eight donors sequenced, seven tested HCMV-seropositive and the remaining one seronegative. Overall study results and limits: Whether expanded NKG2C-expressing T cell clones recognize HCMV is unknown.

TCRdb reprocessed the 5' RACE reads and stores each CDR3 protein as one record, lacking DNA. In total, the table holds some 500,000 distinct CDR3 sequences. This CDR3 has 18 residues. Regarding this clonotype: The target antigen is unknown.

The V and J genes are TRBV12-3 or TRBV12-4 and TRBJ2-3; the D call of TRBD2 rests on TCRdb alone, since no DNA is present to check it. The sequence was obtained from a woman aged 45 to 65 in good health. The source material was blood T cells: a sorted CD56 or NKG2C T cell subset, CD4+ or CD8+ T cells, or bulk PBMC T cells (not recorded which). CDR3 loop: CASSFPEVRTRYHDTQYF.